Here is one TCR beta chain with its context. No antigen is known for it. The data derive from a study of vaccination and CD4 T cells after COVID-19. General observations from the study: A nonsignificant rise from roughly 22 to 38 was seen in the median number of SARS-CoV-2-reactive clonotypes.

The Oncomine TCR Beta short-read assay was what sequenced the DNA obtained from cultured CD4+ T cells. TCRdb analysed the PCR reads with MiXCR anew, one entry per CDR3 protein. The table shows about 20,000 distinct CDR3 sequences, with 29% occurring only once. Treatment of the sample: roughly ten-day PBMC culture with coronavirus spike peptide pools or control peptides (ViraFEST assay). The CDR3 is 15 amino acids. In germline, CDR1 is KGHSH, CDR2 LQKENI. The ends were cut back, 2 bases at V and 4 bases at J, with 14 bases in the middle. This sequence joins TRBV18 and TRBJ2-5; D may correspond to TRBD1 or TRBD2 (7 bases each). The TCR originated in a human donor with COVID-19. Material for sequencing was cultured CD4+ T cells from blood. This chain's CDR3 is CASSPEQGRGETQYF. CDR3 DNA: TGTGCCAGCTCACCAGAACAGGGGAGGGGAGAGACCCAGTACTTC.